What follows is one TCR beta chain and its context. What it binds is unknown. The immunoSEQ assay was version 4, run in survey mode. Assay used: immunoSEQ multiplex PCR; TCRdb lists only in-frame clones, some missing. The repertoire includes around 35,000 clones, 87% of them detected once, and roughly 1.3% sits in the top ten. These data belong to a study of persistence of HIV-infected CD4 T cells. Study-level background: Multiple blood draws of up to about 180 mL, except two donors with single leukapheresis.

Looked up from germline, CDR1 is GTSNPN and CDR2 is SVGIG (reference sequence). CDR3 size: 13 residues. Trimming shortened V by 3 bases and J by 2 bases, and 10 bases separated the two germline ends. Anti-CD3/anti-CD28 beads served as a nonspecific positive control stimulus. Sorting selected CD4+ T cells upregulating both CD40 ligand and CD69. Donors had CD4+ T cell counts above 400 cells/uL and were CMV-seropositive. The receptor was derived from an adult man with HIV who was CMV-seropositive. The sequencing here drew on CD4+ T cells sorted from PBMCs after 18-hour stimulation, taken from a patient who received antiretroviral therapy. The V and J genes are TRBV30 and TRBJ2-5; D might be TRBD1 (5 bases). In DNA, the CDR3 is TGTGCCTGGAGCCGACGACAGCAAGAGACCCAGTACTTC. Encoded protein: CAWSRRQQETQYF.